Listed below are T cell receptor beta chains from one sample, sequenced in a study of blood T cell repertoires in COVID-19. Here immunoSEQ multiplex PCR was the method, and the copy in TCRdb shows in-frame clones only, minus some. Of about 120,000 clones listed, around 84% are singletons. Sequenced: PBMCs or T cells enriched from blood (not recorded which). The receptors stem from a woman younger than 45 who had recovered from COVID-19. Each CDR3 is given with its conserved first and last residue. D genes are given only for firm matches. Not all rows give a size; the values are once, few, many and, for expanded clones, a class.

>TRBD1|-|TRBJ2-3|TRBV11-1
CASSSWTGRTDTQYF
TGTGCCAGCAGCAGCTGGACAGGACGCACAGATACGCAGTATTTT
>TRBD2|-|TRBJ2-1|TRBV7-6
CASSRGAGGSAYNEQFF
TGTGCCAGCAGCCGGGGTGCGGGAGGGTCGGCCTACAATGAGCAGTTCTTC
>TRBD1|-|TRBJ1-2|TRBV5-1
CASSLGPTGQGSYGYTF
TGCGCCAGCAGCCTTGGGCCTACGGGACAGGGATCCTATGGCTACACCTTC
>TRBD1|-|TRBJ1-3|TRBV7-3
CASSPTGGSGNTIYF
TGTGCCAGCAGCCCTACAGGGGGATCTGGAAACACCATATATTTT
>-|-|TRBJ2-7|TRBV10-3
CAISDNTIKPYEQYF
TGTGCCATCAGTGACAACACAATAAAACCATACGAGCAGTACTTC
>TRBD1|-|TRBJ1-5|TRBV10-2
CASRQGIQGGNNQPQHF
TGCGCCAGCAGACAAGGGATACAGGGGGGAAACAATCAGCCCCAGCATTTT
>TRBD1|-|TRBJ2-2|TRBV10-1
CAIIHRGRDTGELFF
TGCGCCATCATACACAGGGGGCGGGACACCGGGGAGCTGTTTTTT
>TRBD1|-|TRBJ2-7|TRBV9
CASSINPDRGQGYEQYF
TGTGCCAGCAGCATAAACCCGGACAGGGGGCAAGGATACGAGCAGTACTTC
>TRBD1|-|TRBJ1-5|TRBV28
CASTTGARAQHF
TGTGCCAGCACCACAGGGGCCCGAGCCCAGCATTTT
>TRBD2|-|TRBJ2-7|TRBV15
CATSRGLAGPYEQYF
TGTGCCACCAGCAGAGGACTAGCGGGGCCCTACGAGCAGTACTTC
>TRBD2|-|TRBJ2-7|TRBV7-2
CASSPGLAGSGEQYF
TGTGCCAGCAGCCCGGGACTAGCGGGGTCGGGCGAGCAGTACTTC
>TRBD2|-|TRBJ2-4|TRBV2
CASNPRLAGENIQYF
TGTGCCAGCAACCCAAGACTAGCGGGAGAAAACATTCAGTACTTC
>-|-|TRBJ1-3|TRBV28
CATVLTGRGNTIYF
TGTGCCACCGTCCTAACAGGCCGCGGAAACACCATATATTTT
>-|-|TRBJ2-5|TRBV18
CASSPETNRETQYF
TGTGCCAGCTCACCAGAGACTAATCGGGAGACCCAGTACTTC
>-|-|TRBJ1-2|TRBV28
CASSHIYGYTF
TGTGCCAGCAGCCACATCTATGGCTACACCTTC
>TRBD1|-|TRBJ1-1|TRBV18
CASSPETGGITEAFF
TGTGCCAGCTCACCGGAAACAGGGGGTATAACTGAAGCTTTCTTT
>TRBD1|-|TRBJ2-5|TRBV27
CASSSPLRDRVRTQYF
TGTGCCAGCAGTTCCCCTCTCCGGGACAGAGTGAGGACCCAGTACTTC
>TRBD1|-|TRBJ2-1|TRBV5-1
CASRGQAQTYNEQFF
TGCGCCAGCCGAGGACAGGCCCAGACCTACAATGAGCAGTTCTTC
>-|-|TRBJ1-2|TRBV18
CASSPLEDVGYTF
TGTGCCAGCTCACCCCTGGAGGACGTAGGCTACACCTTC
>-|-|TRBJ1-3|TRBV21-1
CASTFPQAGNTIYF
TGTGCCAGCACCTTCCCTCAGGCAGGAAACACCATATATTTT
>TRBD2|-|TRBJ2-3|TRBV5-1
CASQGAGGSGTQYF
TGCGCCAGCCAGGGAGCGGGAGGGAGCGGTACGCAGTATTTT
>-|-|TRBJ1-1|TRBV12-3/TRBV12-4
CASSLGPNTEAFF
TGTGCCAGCAGTTTAGGGCCGAACACTGAAGCTTTCTTT
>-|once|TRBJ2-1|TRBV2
CASRSDSYNEQFF
TGTGCCAGCAGGTCCGACAGTTACAATGAGCAGTTCTTC
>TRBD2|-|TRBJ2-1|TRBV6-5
CASSARTSAYNEQFF
TGTGCCAGCAGCGCAAGGACTAGCGCCTACAATGAGCAGTTCTTC
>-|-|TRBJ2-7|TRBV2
CASRDYPGEQYF
TGTGCCAGCAGGGATTATCCAGGGGAGCAGTACTTC
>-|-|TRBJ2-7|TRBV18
CASSPYGDEQYF
TGTGCCAGCTCACCATACGGAGACGAGCAGTACTTC
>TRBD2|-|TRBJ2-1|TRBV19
CATNRLAGNNEQFF
TGTGCCACCAATCGACTAGCGGGAAATAATGAGCAGTTCTTC
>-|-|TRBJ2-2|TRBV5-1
CASSPGLLGELFF
TGCGCCAGCAGCCCGGGACTTCTGGGGGAGCTGTTTTTT
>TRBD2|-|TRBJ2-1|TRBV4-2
CASSQDPAGAYNEQFF
TGTGCCAGCAGCCAAGACCCAGCGGGAGCCTACAATGAGCAGTTCTTC
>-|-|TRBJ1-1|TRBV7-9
CASSQRAGNTEAFF
TGTGCCAGCAGCCAGAGGGCGGGAAACACTGAAGCTTTCTTT
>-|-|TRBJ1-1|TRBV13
CASSSRAGRAFF
TGTGCCAGCAGCTCCCGGGCCGGGAGGGCTTTCTTT
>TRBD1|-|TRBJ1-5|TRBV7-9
CASSPPGQMDQPQHF
TGTGCCAGCAGCCCCCCGGGACAGATGGATCAGCCCCAGCATTTT
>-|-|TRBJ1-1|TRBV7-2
CASSGRRGAFTEAFF
TGTGCCAGCAGCGGCCGACGGGGGGCTTTCACTGAAGCTTTCTTT
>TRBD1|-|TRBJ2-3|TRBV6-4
CANTSNRGGTDTQYF
TGTGCCAACACTTCAAACAGGGGGGGCACAGATACGCAGTATTTT
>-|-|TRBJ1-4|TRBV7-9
CASSLVTRGPNEKLFF
TGTGCCAGCAGCTTAGTTACGCGGGGTCCTAATGAAAAACTGTTTTTT
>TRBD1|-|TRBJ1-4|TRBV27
CASSGAQGAEKLFF
TGTGCCAGCAGTGGCGCGCAGGGGGCTGAAAAACTGTTTTTT
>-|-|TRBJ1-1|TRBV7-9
CASSLGATEAFF
TGTGCCAGCAGCTTAGGGGCCACTGAAGCTTTCTTT
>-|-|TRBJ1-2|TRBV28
CASYPGLDYGYTF
TGTGCCAGCTATCCCGGACTTGACTATGGCTACACCTTC
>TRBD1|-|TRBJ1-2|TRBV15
CATSRPAGTEVAYGYTF
TGTGCCACCAGCAGACCAGCCGGGACAGAGGTCGCATATGGCTACACCTTC
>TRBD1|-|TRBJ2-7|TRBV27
CASSFEDRGNEQYF
TGTGCCAGCAGTTTCGAGGACAGGGGTAACGAGCAGTACTTC
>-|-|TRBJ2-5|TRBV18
CASSPGQQETQYF
TGTGCCAGCTCACCCGGACAGCAAGAGACCCAGTACTTC
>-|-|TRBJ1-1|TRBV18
CASSPLENTEAFF
TGTGCCAGCTCACCATTAGAGAACACTGAAGCTTTCTTT
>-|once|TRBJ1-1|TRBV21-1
CASSKIRELATEAFF
TGTGCCAGCAGCAAAATCCGGGAGCTGGCCACTGAAGCTTTCTTT
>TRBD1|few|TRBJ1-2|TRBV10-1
CASSESRQGFRYGYTF
TGCGCCAGCAGTGAGTCGAGACAGGGCTTTCGCTATGGCTACACCTTC
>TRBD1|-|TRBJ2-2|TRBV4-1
CASSPRTGMGAGELFF
TGCGCCAGCAGCCCCCGGACAGGGATGGGGGCCGGGGAGCTGTTTTTT
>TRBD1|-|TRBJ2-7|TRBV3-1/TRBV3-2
CASSPQRQGKTYEQYF
TGTGCCAGCAGCCCTCAACGACAGGGTAAGACCTACGAGCAGTACTTC
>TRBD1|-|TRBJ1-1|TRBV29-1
CSVQTGMGTEAFF
TGCAGCGTTCAGACAGGGATGGGCACTGAAGCTTTCTTT
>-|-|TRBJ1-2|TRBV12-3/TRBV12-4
CASSRRGYGYTF
TGTGCCAGCAGTAGGCGGGGCTATGGCTACACCTTC
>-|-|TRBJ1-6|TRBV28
CASSSPGRGSSPLHF
TGTGCCAGCAGTTCCCCGGGGAGGGGCAGTTCACCCCTCCACTTT
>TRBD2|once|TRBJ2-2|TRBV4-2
CASTSVAGGNTGELFF
TGTGCCAGCACTTCGGTCGCGGGAGGGAACACCGGGGAGCTGTTTTTT
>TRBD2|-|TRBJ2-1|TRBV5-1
CASSSIQGTRVSNEQFF
TGCGCCAGCAGCTCCATCCAAGGGACTAGAGTCTCCAATGAGCAGTTCTTC
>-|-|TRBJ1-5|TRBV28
CASSFRTVGNQPQHF
TGTGCCAGCAGTTTTCGGACAGTGGGCAATCAGCCCCAGCATTTT
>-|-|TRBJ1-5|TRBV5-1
CASSRGPGVNQPQHF
TGCGCCAGCAGCAGGGGCCCGGGGGTAAATCAGCCCCAGCATTTT
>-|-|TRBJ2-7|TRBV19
CASRPRGSYEQYF
TGTGCCAGTAGACCTAGGGGGTCCTACGAGCAGTACTTC
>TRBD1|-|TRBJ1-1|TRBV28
CASRGQVLTEAFF
TGTGCCAGCAGGGGACAGGTTCTCACTGAAGCTTTCTTT
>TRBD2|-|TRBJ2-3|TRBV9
CASSVGLAGGTDTQYF
TGTGCCAGCAGCGTAGGTCTAGCGGGGGGCACAGATACGCAGTATTTT
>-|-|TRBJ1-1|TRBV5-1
CASSLGDNIGQTEAFF
TGCGCCAGCAGCTTGGGCGACAATATCGGACAGACGGAAGCTTTCTTT
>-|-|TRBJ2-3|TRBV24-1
CATSDRAGLQTDTQYF
TGTGCCACCAGTGACAGAGCGGGCCTTCAAACAGATACGCAGTATTTT
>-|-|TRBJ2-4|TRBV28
CASSTLILAKNIQYF
TGTGCCAGCAGTACCCTAATCTTAGCCAAAAACATTCAGTACTTC
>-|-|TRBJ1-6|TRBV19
CASSATRGSHNSPLHF
TGTGCCAGTAGTGCAACTCGGGGTTCCCATAATTCACCCCTCCACTTT